This T cell receptor (beta chain) was sequenced for a study of long-term antiretroviral therapy in people with HIV (dated by TCRdb to between 2021 and 2024). Turning to the overall study: The earliest samples were collected roughly a decade before the 2015 WHO recommendation for immediate ART, at a time when ART was usually postponed until CD4 counts fell. No cross-contamination during QIAcube processing was seen in test extractions of a monoclonal T-cell line run alongside 33 polyclonal samples. Eleven of the 30 participants with HIV were female. A total of under 250 cryopreserved PBMC samples came from 25 to 35 adults with confirmed HIV infection and were collected serially over a mean of approximately six years (range 1-12). A retrospective serial study tested whether ART initiation and durable HIV suppression were associated with changes in peripheral blood TRB repertoire composition and diversity.

The immunoSEQ hsTCRB v3.0 assay was used at survey level resolution for TRB variable region sequencing. A depth of roughly 35,000-50,000 T-cell genomes per sample was targeted for TRB sequencing. Pooled TRB libraries were sequenced on an Illumina MiSeq with a v3 150-cycle kit. In the paper's pipeline: Analysis of repertoires was carried out in R inside a reproducible Nextflow workflow spanning QC, data transformation and analysis. LymphoSeq2, an R package for AIRR-Seq data exploration, was used to implement custom analyses. After excluding several samples that yielded fewer than 5000 total TRB sequences, some 180 HIV repertoires remained for analysis. Among the roughly 180 retained HIV repertoires, 55 to 60 were collected before ART initiation and 120 to 140 after ART initiation. Each repertoire was downsampled to 5000 TRB nucleotide sequences, and summary statistics were averaged across 100 downsampling iterations. The analysis kept only TRB sequences whose CDR3 regions were at least seven amino acids long. Two measures captured diversity: a Shannon entropy-derived clonality score and the Gini coefficient. In repertoire networks, the top 5000 CDR3 amino acid sequences were linked whenever an edit distance of one separated two sequences. GLIPH2 predicted antigen specificity groups and MHC restriction for TRB CDR3 amino acid sequences. CDR3 amino acid sequences were matched against VDJdb and McPAS-TCR to flag known CMV, EBV, HIV or tissue antigen associations. Pre-ART, post-ART and control groups were compared with Wilcoxon signed-rank tests and Holm-Bonferroni correction. Imported from immuneACCESS, the table was reduced by TCRdb to in-frame sequences with V and J called. These copies leave out some clones; in studies compared against another copy, an unresolved V gene accounts for under half, and the cause of the remainder is not known. The V and J calls and the clone size are those of that table, but D and trimming were determined from the DNA. The sample contains about 22,000 clones, more than 70% of them found a single time. The ten largest account for less than 8% of the sample.

For this clone: Its cognate antigen has yet to be identified. Per-nucleotide qualities are absent, and no much larger clonotype sits a single base away.

To be included, a participant needed at least one PBMC sample from before ART initiation plus at least two post-ART samples. All participants with HIV were treated in the United States of America. Before DNA extraction, cryopreserved samples of about 0.95-11 million PBMC were thawed and then washed. At the time of the earliest PBMC sample, participants with HIV were aged between about 23 and 54 years. PBMC samples were contributed by each participant from 1-4 timepoints before ART initiation and 2-8 timepoints after ART initiation, with a median of 7 samples. For every participant, serial HIV viral load, CD4+ T-cell count, ART history and demographic data were obtained. Using a Qiagen kit on a QIAcube, genomic DNA was extracted from unsorted PBMC, with samples processed in batches of 12. Taken from cysteine to phenylalanine, the CDR3 has 12 residues. Only the CDR3 DNA stays, 36 bases, in frame from base 1. The junction shows trimming of 4 bases on V and 0 bases on J, plus 4 bases between the germline ends. The germline V gene encodes CDR1 SGHAT and CDR2 FQNNGV.

The full study reports these points: Expanded TRB clones identified before ART initiation dominated the repertoire across all time points, though the dominance fluctuated and decreased in many PLHIV after ART. The samples span the years 2004 to 2017, and the ART regimens used may be less effective than current regimens. CDR3 length ranges in HIV repertoires were narrower than in controls, and network structure suggested an antigen-experienced repertoire with only a slight naive shift after ART. Because pre-ART samples had limited cell numbers, unsorted PBMC were profiled rather than sorted CD4+ and CD8+ T cells. ART initiation was associated with a significant increase in TRB diversity, but diversity stayed significantly below transplant donor controls even after long-term ART. Owing to limited PBMC availability, only the TCR beta chain was sequenced, without alpha chain pairing. No data were available on ART adherence, viral resistance or therapy changes, limiting inferences about post-ART repertoire changes.

The input for sequencing was unsorted PBMCs, taken 0.6 years after starting antiretroviral therapy. The rearrangement joined TRBV11-2 to TRBJ2-7; the D gene assignment is ambiguous. This clonotype originated in a man aged 60-69 years with HIV. DNA sequence: TGTGCCAGCAGCTGGGACTCCTACGAGCAGTACTTC. This sequence encodes CASSWDSYEQYF.